This note documents a single T cell receptor (beta chain) sequence. The antigen remains unidentified. This sample is drawn from a study of cytomegalovirus exposure and HLA in healthy donors. The CDR3 consists of 13 residues. The junction had 1 base not matched to a gene; V was cut back by 0 bases and J by 6 bases. Germline loops: CDR1 SGHTA, CDR2 FQGNSA. Study-wide findings and caveats: Cytomegalovirus status, reportedly, was diagnosed with high specificity and sensitivity by the classifier. The tendency of first-cohort TCR clusters to co-occur in the 120 or so validation repertoires emerged from a later analysis. More than 150 TCR beta chains were listed as cytomegalovirus-associated.

Produced via immunoSEQ multiplex PCR; TCRdb's table is partial and in-frame only. The data show about 82,000 clones, 85% to 95% seen once. The chain has TRBV7-2 and TRBJ2-7; 8 bases are shared with TRBD1. This TCR was recovered from a woman in her late teens or twenties in good health and CMV-seronegative. The specimen sequenced was PBMCs. In DNA form, the CDR3 reads TGTGCCAGCAGCTTAGCCGGACAGGGCGAGCAGTACTTC. Its protein is CASSLAGQGEQYF.